What follows are 12 T cell receptor beta chains derived from one specimen sequenced in a study of T-cell reconstitution after alpha-beta-depleted transplantation in children. Preparation of the TCRbeta library was carried out with unique molecular identifiers. One entry per CDR3 protein, called by TCRdb with MiXCR from the PCR reads. There are some 200,000 distinct CDR3 sequences in the sample; over 5.5% occur only once, and 3% lies in the top ten. The sequences come from PBMCs from the stem cell graft donor, collected from the stem cell graft. These receptors originate from a human donor who donated a stem cell graft to a child with Wiskott-Aldrich syndrome.

This clonotype was recorded many times. The chain couples TRBV6-6 to TRBJ2-2; no reliable D call. Germline CDR1 is MNHNY and CDR2 is SVGAGI (reference sequence). This CDR3 is built from 11 residues. Trimming shortened V by 7 bases and J by 7 bases, and 7 bases separated the two germline ends. This CDR3 reads CASISLGELFF. CDR3 coding DNA: TGTGCCAGCATCTCGCTCGGGGAGCTGTTTTTT.

The chain joins TRBV28 to TRBJ2-3, with D maybe TRBD2 (6 bases). The V end was cut by 10 bases, the J end by 0 bases, with 14 bases between. CDR1 is MDHEN and CDR2 is SYDVKM in the germline V gene. The CDR3 runs 14 residues. The CDR3 DNA reads TGTGCCACAATTCTAGCGACCAGCACAGATACGCAGTATTTT. The encoded protein is CATILATSTDTQYF.

This clonotype showed up just a few times. This sequence joins TRBV19 and TRBJ2-4, with 7 bases lining up with TRBD1. J lost 15 bases, V lost 9 bases, and 11 bases had no gene match. The CDR3 totals 11 residues. Looked up from germline, CDR1 is LNHDA and CDR2 is SQIVND (reference sequence). The CDR3 DNA reads TGTGCCAGCATGGAAACAGGGGTTGGGTACTTC. The encoded protein is CASMETGVGYF.

This clonotype was seen at least ten times. The V gene is TRBV4-2, the J gene TRBJ2-5; 10 nucleotides agree with TRBD2. Germline CDR1 is LGHNA and CDR2 is YNFKEQ. The ends lost 4 bases at V and 0 bases at J; junction bases unmatched: 11. The CDR3 spans 18 residues. The CDR3 protein is CASSLGARGLADQETQYF. DNA of the CDR3: TGTGCCAGCAGCCTTGGGGCGAGAGGACTAGCGGACCAAGAGACCCAGTACTTC.

This clonotype was counted only a few times. This chain joins TRBV2 and TRBJ2-1; the D gene is possibly TRBD1 (6 bases). CDR3 length: 17 residues. V was clipped by 2 bases and J by 1 base, with 15 bases between them. CDR1 and CDR2 (germline): SNHLY, FYNNEI. The CDR3 region is CASSEMRWQGSYNEQFF. The CDR3 region has the DNA TGTGCCAGCAGTGAAATGAGATGGCAGGGGTCCTACAATGAGCAGTTCTTC.

In this sample, this clonotype turned up a few times. The chain employs TRBV21-1 and TRBJ2-2; the table's D call, TRBD2, was not checked against the DNA. TRBV21-1 is labeled a pseudogene. CDR3 size: 21 residues. Written as DNA, the CDR3 is TGTGCCAGCAGCAAAGTCCTAGAAGCGGGCGGGAGGCGACCAGACACCGGGGAGCTGTTTTTT. Encoded protein: CASSKVLEAGGRRPDTGELFF.

The table lists this clonotype with many counts. The chain uses TRBV20-1 and TRBJ2-1; no definite D call. Germline CDR1 is DFQATT and CDR2 is SNEGSKA (reference sequence). This CDR3 contains 12 residues. Trimming shortened V by 7 bases and J by 0 bases, and 7 bases separated the two germline ends. CDR3 sequence reads: CSGQSSYNEQFF. CDR3 nucleotide sequence: TGCAGTGGCCAGAGCTCCTACAATGAGCAGTTCTTC.

This clonotype appeared many times. V usage is TRBV12-3 or TRBV12-4 and J usage is TRBJ2-1; D unclear. The CDR3 runs 14 residues. Trimming took 3 bases from V and 4 from J, leaving 10 bases between them. DNA of the CDR3: TGTGCCAGCAGTTTTCCGGACGATTACAATGAGCAGTTCTTC. Encoded protein: CASSFPDDYNEQFF.

This clonotype was found once. This sequence joins TRBV5-5 and TRBJ1-2; no clear D gene. The CDR3 is 13 amino acids. V lost 9 bases, J lost 2 bases, and 14 bases lay in between. CDR1 and CDR2 from the germline V gene are SGHKS and YYEKEE (reference sequence). The DNA of the CDR3 is TGTGCCATGAGCCCGGGTGGGAACTATGGCTACACCTTC. Protein: CAMSPGGNYGYTF.

This clonotype was detected a few times. The chain employs TRBV5-1 and TRBJ2-1, with 8 bases aligning to TRBD2. CDR3 length: 18 amino acids. The V gene end was trimmed by 5 bases and the J gene end by 3 bases; junction bases not matched to a gene: 16. From germline, CDR1 is SGHRS and CDR2 YFSETQ. In DNA form, the CDR3 reads TGCGCCAGCAGGTTCACGATACTAGCGGCGGCGGACTACAATGAGCAGTTCTTC. Amino acid sequence: CASRFTILAAADYNEQFF.

The table lists this clonotype with many counts. J is TRBJ2-3 and V is TRBV20-1; 9 positions match TRBD2. Germline CDR1 DFQATT, CDR2 SNEGSKA (reference sequence). The trim removed 5 bases at V and 5 bases at J, leaving 5 bases unmatched. The CDR3 sequence is 13 residues long. The CDR3 loop reads CSAQRGAVDTQYF. CDR3 DNA sequence: TGCAGTGCTCAGCGGGGGGCGGTAGATACGCAGTATTTT.

This clonotype came up many times. This rearrangement joins TRBV5-1 to TRBJ1-6, with D perhaps matching TRBD1 (5 bases). CDR1 and CDR2 from the germline V gene are SGHRS and YFSETQ. Trimming shortened V by 2 bases and J by 16 bases, and 19 bases separated the two germline ends. This CDR3 has 14 residues. CDR3 in amino acids: CASSLAREPAELHF. In DNA form, the CDR3 reads TGCGCCAGCAGCTTAGCCAGGGAACCGGCGGAGCTCCACTTT.